This TCR beta chain was captured in a study of a mutant IDH1 vaccine in newly diagnosed glioma. Study information: Once 4-6 weeks had passed after radiotherapy alone, vaccination started, or it started with temozolomide cycles. V12 corresponded to week 35 and V13 to week 47.

As regards this clone: Its target is unknown.

Indicated time point: week 35, safety follow-up. Topical imiquimod was applied with each vaccine dose, which held 300 ug of mutant IDH1 20-mer peptide. The assay was immunoSEQ multiplex PCR, and TCRdb's table has in-frame clones only and misses some. Among around 32,000 clones listed, around four fifths were seen once. This CDR3 region has 18 residues. V lost 4 bases and J 1 base, leaving 17 bases between the germline ends. In germline, CDR1 is LNHNV, CDR2 YYDKDF (reference sequence). Source: PBMCs, taken from a glioma patient whose treatment included an IDH1 peptide vaccine. The sequence was collected from a man aged 40-49 years with glioma. Some clones in this sample may be carry-over from other donors' samples. The rearrangement links TRBV15 to TRBJ1-6; D may be TRBD1 (6 bases). CDR3 residues: CATSTVGGGRSYNSPLHF. CDR3 nucleotides: TGTGCCACCAGCACGGTTGGAGGGGGACGATCCTATAATTCACCCCTCCACTTT.